This T cell receptor (beta chain) derives from a study of blood T cell repertoires in COVID-19. Across the whole study: Some COVID-19 samples were acute and others convalescent; all came from the United States, Italy and Spain.

V was pared by 5 bases and J by 5 bases, with 18 bases between. The V gene's germline CDR1 is MDHEN and CDR2 SYDVKM. The CDR3 runs 15 residues. TCRdb's copy holds only in-frame clones and misses some; the assay was immunoSEQ multiplex PCR. There are 78,000 or so clones in the sample; roughly 87% occur only once, and approximately 6.4% lies in the top ten. What was sequenced was peripheral blood. This sequence joins TRBV28 and TRBJ2-5; TRBD2 is a possible D gene (6 bases). This sequence was found in a woman between 45 and 65 years old with acute or convalescent COVID-19. CDR3 region: CASSTVGTSLETQYF. Here the CDR3 DNA reads TGTGCCAGCAGTACTGTCGGGACTTCCCTCGAGACCCAGTACTTC.